The subject of this entry is one T cell receptor (beta chain). Germline CDR1 GTSNPN, CDR2 SVGIG (reference sequence). There are 12 residues in the CDR3. Addition of UMIs with a 6-nucleotide sample barcode was achieved by template switching. TCRdb reprocessed the 5' RACE reads, keeping one entry per CDR3 protein, no DNA. The repertoire shows about 420,000 distinct CDR3 sequences; the top ten hold less than 2.5%. The sample belongs to a study of monozygotic twins with inflammatory bowel disease. This TCR derives from a human donor with ulcerative colitis or Crohn's disease, or a healthy co-twin of an affected twin (not recorded which). The genes are TRBV30 and TRBJ1-1; TCRdb gives TRBD1 as the D gene, but with no DNA this cannot be confirmed. The specimen was blood. The CDR3 here is CASLTGASEAFF.